These 21 T cell receptor beta chains share one sample of origin, sequenced in a study of blood T cell repertoires in COVID-19. Only in-frame clones appear in the TCRdb table, and some are missing; sequencing was by immunoSEQ multiplex PCR. The table includes around 150,000 clones, over 80% detected once. Sequenced material: peripheral blood. Receptors were obtained from a woman in her fifties or sixties who had recovered from COVID-19.

The chain is built from TRBV5-4 and TRBJ1-2; tentatively, D is TRBD1 (6 bases). CDR3 length: 15 amino acids. Germline V gene data show CDR1 as SGHNT and CDR2 as YYREEE (reference sequence). V shed 0 bases and J shed 4 bases, with 13 bases lying between them. CDR3 loop: CASSLGGGGIYGYTF. DNA for the CDR3: TGTGCCAGCAGCTTGGGAGGGGGTGGTATCTATGGCTACACCTTC.

V is TRBV30 and J is TRBJ2-1; tentatively, D is TRBD1 (5 bases). CDR1 and CDR2 from the germline V gene are GTSNPN and SVGIG (reference sequence). Trimming took 4 bases from V and 0 from J, leaving 10 bases between them. The CDR3 length is 14 residues. CDR3 sequence reads: CAWTRQHSYNEQFF. The CDR3 DNA sequence: TGTGCCTGGACGAGACAGCACTCCTACAATGAGCAGTTCTTC.

The CDR3 nucleotides are TGCGCCAGCAGCTTGGGTCCGCAGGGCGATAGTGAGCAGTTCTTC. Protein sequence: CASSLGPQGDSEQFF. This rearrangement joins TRBV5-1 to TRBJ2-1; tentative D call: TRBD1 (5 bases). Germline values: CDR1 SGHRS, CDR2 YFSETQ. The CDR3 covers 15 residues. Trimming pared 0 bases from V and 9 bases from J, leaving 16 bases between.

This clone was seen only a few times. The chain joins TRBV6-5 to TRBJ1-1, with a tentative D call TRBD1 (6 bases). The CDR3 spans 14 residues. Germline lookup yields CDR1 MNHEY and CDR2 SVGAGI. V lost 4 bases, J lost 1 base, and 10 bases lay in between. CDR3 sequence: CASSSGVANTEAFF. The DNA of the CDR3 is TGTGCCAGCAGTTCAGGGGTAGCGAACACTGAAGCTTTCTTT.

The rearrangement uses TRBV5-1 and TRBJ2-2; a weak D match, TRBD1 (6 bases). The germline V gene has CDR1 SGHRS and CDR2 YFSETQ. Trimming stripped 4 bases from V and 3 bases from J, with 16 bases between. This CDR3 is 16 amino acids long. In DNA, the CDR3 is TGCGCCAGCAGCGATCGAACAGGGATCGACACCGGGGAGCTGTTTTTT. Amino acid sequence: CASSDRTGIDTGELFF.

This chain links TRBV2 with TRBJ1-6; 9 bases fit TRBD1. Germline V gene data show CDR1 as SNHLY and CDR2 as FYNNEI. CDR3 length: 14 residues. V shed 6 bases, J shed 6 bases, and the junction held 3 bases outside the gene matches. CDR3 coding DNA: TGTGCCAGCAGGGGACAGGGAGGTAATTCACCCCTCCACTTT. Its translation is CASRGQGGNSPLHF.

This chain joins TRBV20-1 and TRBJ2-2, with D perhaps TRBD1 (6 bases). The length of the CDR3 is 14 residues. V dropped 3 bases and J dropped 7 bases, with 15 bases sitting between them. Germline assignment: CDR1 DFQATT and CDR2 SNEGSKA (reference sequence). The CDR3 is CSASGNRVGGELFF. The DNA of the CDR3 is TGCAGTGCTAGTGGTAACAGGGTTGGCGGGGAGCTGTTTTTT.

The V call is TRBV6-5, the J call TRBJ2-7; 7 nucleotides line up with TRBD1. Germline loops: CDR1 MNHEY, CDR2 SVGAGI. CDR3 length: 15 residues. The trim removed 2 bases at V and 0 bases at J, leaving 4 bases unmatched. The CDR3, as DNA: TGTGCCAGCAGTTACCAGGGGGACAGCTCCTACGAGCAGTACTTC. Its protein is CASSYQGDSSYEQYF.

The gene calls are TRBV9 and TRBJ2-2; TRBD2 matches 9 bases. V shed 3 bases, J shed 4 bases, and the junction held 4 bases outside the gene matches. CDR1 is SGDLS and CDR2 is YYNGEE in the germline V gene. This CDR3 has 15 residues. For the CDR3, the DNA is TGTGCCAGCAGCGGAGGGACTAGCATCACCGGGGAGCTGTTTTTT. Translated: CASSGGTSITGELFF.

The gene calls are TRBV18 and TRBJ2-2; tentative D call: TRBD2 (5 bases). The CDR3 covers 17 residues. V lost 2 bases to trimming and J lost 0 bases, with 13 bases between them. Germline V CDR1 and CDR2: KGHSH, LQKENI. CDR3 amino acids: CASSPASRRANTGELFF. Here the CDR3 DNA reads TGTGCCAGCTCACCAGCGTCTAGGCGGGCGAACACCGGGGAGCTGTTTTTT.

This chain links TRBV4-1 with TRBJ1-1, with 7 bases that match TRBD1. The CDR3 is 14 residues long. Per the germline V gene, CDR1 is MGHRA and CDR2 is YSYEKL. After removal of 4 bases from V and 5 bases from J, the junction contained 7 bases not matched to a gene. The CDR3 region is CASSPRTGDTEAFF. The CDR3, as DNA: TGCGCCAGCAGCCCCCGGACAGGTGATACTGAAGCTTTCTTT.

The chain has TRBV10-3 and TRBJ2-7; tentatively, D is TRBD2 (6 bases). This CDR3 is built from 13 residues. In germline, CDR1 is ENHRY, CDR2 SYGVKD. Deletions cut 1 base from V and 5 bases from J, with 9 bases between. CDR3 sequence: CAISELGGDEQYF. The CDR3, as DNA: TGTGCCATCAGTGAGTTGGGAGGCGACGAGCAGTACTTC.

The J gene is TRBJ1-1, the V gene TRBV5-5, with 7 bases matching TRBD1. The length of the CDR3 is 16 residues. After removal of 4 bases from V and 0 bases from J, the junction contained 9 bases not matched to a gene. CDR1 is SGHKS, CDR2 YYEKEE, per germline (reference sequence). The CDR3 reads CASSARRTGMNTEAFF. CDR3 sequence (DNA): TGTGCCAGCAGCGCCCGTAGGACAGGAATGAACACTGAAGCTTTCTTT. Combining the CDR3 with reference TRBV5-5 and TRBJ1-1 gives the whole variable domain DAGVTQSPTHLIKTRGQQVTLRCSPISGHKSVSWYQQVLGQGPQFIFQYYEKEERGRGNFPDRFSARQFPNYSSELNVNALLLGDSALYLCASSARRTGMNTEAFFGQGTRLTVV.

The gene calls are TRBV6-1 and TRBJ1-4; TRBD1 might be the D (5 bases). Trimming removed 1 base at V and 7 bases at J, with 10 bases between. In germline, CDR1 is MNHNS, CDR2 SASEGT. The CDR3 runs 14 residues. CDR3 bases: TGTGCCAGCAGTGAAGGGGGCGTCGGTGAAAAACTGTTTTTT. This gives the protein CASSEGGVGEKLFF.

V usage is TRBV11-3 and J usage is TRBJ2-5; TRBD1 agrees at 9 bases. Unmatched junction bases numbered 3, after V lost 5 bases and J lost 5 bases. This CDR3 spans 13 amino acids. Germline V lookup: CDR1 SGHNT, CDR2 YENEEA. Here the CDR3 reads CASSRQGGETQYF. For the CDR3, the DNA is TGTGCCAGCAGCCGACAGGGGGGGGAGACCCAGTACTTC.

The V and J genes are TRBV7-9 and TRBJ1-6, with 7 nucleotides matching TRBD1. Germline CDR1 SEHNR, CDR2 FQNEAQ (reference sequence). Trimming cost V 5 bases and J 5 bases; bases outside gene matches: 3. This CDR3 region has 14 residues. In DNA, the CDR3 is TGTGCCAGCAGCCGGGACAGCAATAATTCACCCCTCCACTTT. The encoded protein is CASSRDSNNSPLHF.

This rearrangement joins TRBV19 to TRBJ1-2; 7 bases align to TRBD1. V lost 7 bases, J lost 0 bases, and 5 bases stayed unmatched. CDR1 and CDR2 (germline): LNHDA, SQIVND (reference sequence). This CDR3 is 14 amino acids long. The CDR3 DNA reads TGTGCCAGTACTACAGGGGATACTAACTATGGCTACACCTTC. Translated: CASTTGDTNYGYTF.

The chain employs TRBV2 and TRBJ1-1, with TRBD1 matching 7 bases. Trimming removed 10 bases from V and 1 base from J; junction bases left unmatched: 6. This CDR3 has 13 amino acids. Per the germline V gene, CDR1 is SNHLY and CDR2 is FYNNEI. DNA for the CDR3: TGTGCCATCGGGGACAGTCAGAACACTGAAGCTTTCTTT. It codes for CAIGDSQNTEAFF.

This CDR3 is CASSRTNTGELFF. The CDR3 DNA reads TGTGCCAGCAGTCGGACTAACACCGGGGAGCTGTTTTTT. The chain carries TRBV11-2 and TRBJ2-2; the D gene is possibly TRBD2 (5 bases). The CDR3 has 13 amino acids. V was pared by 6 bases and J by 2 bases, with 7 bases between. Germline CDR1 and CDR2: SGHAT and FQNNGV.

CDR3 sequence (DNA): TGTGCCAGCATCCCCTCGGGGGGGTTACGTGGAAACACTGAAGCTTTCTTT. Its translation is CASIPSGGLRGNTEAFF. The chain carries TRBV28 and TRBJ1-1; TRBD1 might be the D (5 bases). Germline V gives CDR1 MDHEN, CDR2 SYDVKM. The CDR3 has 17 amino acids. Trimming shortened V by 7 bases and J by 2 bases, and 23 bases separated the two germline ends.

This clone was seen a handful of times. This chain uses TRBV14 with TRBJ2-1; 11 positions match TRBD2. With V trimmed by 2 bases and J by 0 bases, 9 bases remained unmatched. The germline CDR1 and CDR2 sequences are SGHDN and FVKESK. This CDR3 spans 19 amino acids. CDR3 DNA sequence: TGTGCCAGCAGCCAACAGCTAGCGGGGGGCCAGAGCTCCTACAATGAGCAGTTCTTC. Translating it yields CASSQQLAGGQSSYNEQFF.